What follows are 19 T cell receptor beta chains derived from one specimen sequenced in a study of identical twins. A single record per CDR3 protein comes from TCRdb applying MiXCR to the 5' RACE reads. The sample holds about 890,000 distinct CDR3 sequences, roughly an eighth seen once. The sample was also linked to a second study, of yellow fever vaccine responses in identical twins.

Sequenced material: PBMCs. The receptor set was obtained from a woman aged 18-30 years in good health.

The chain recombines TRBV20-1 with TRBJ2-2, with 11 bases matching TRBD2. Germline CDR1 DFQATT, CDR2 SNEGSKA (reference sequence). The J segment lost 0 bases and the V segment lost 3 bases, leaving 6 bases of the junction unmatched. The CDR3 loop spans 17 amino acids. CDR3 coding DNA: TGCAGTGCTAGGGCTCCACTAGCGGGGGCGAACACCGGGGAGCTGTTTTTT. It encodes CSARAPLAGANTGELFF.

This clonotype came up a few times. The CDR3 sequence is CASSYPPAPEKLFF. The CDR3 bases are TGTGCCAGCAGTTACCCCCCAGCTCCTGAAAAACTGTTTTTT. V usage is TRBV6-5 and J usage is TRBJ1-4, with D unresolved. Germline V gene lookup returns CDR1 MNHEY and CDR2 SVGAGI. The CDR3 runs 14 residues. Trimming took 2 bases from V and 7 from J, leaving 11 bases between them.

This clonotype has ten or more counts. The chain uses TRBV27 and TRBJ2-7, with D unresolved. Trimming removed 2 bases from V and 2 bases from J, with 7 bases in between. The germline V gene has CDR1 MNHEY and CDR2 SMNVEV (reference sequence). This CDR3 is built from 13 residues. The CDR3 loop is CASSLRLTYEQYV. The CDR3 DNA reads as TGTGCCAGCAGTTTACGATTAACCTACGAGCAGTACGTC.

This clonotype has only a few counts. The rearrangement joins TRBV6-6 to TRBJ2-7; D perhaps matches TRBD1 (6 bases). The germline V and J ends were trimmed by 4 bases and 2 bases, with 9 bases remaining between them. The CDR3 length is 13 residues. Per the germline V gene, CDR1 is MNHNY and CDR2 is SVGAGI (reference sequence). CDR3 nucleotides: TGTGCCAGCAGTTTCCGACAGGCCTACGAGCAGTACGTC. This codes for CASSFRQAYEQYV.

This clonotype showed up just a few times. The chain carries TRBV6-5 and TRBJ1-5; D call uncertain. This CDR3 comprises 14 residues. Trimming pared 0 bases from V and 0 bases from J, leaving 3 bases between. CDR1 is MNHEY, CDR2 SVGAGI, per germline. As DNA, the CDR3 is TGTGCCAGCAGTTACTCGTATAGCAATCAGCCCCAGCATTTT. Its protein product is CASSYSYSNQPQHF.

The genes are TRBV12-3 or TRBV12-4 and TRBJ2-4; D possibly uses TRBD1 or TRBD2 (7 bases each). This CDR3 is 14 amino acids long. V lost 6 bases and J lost 9, with 18 bases in between. The CDR3 coding sequence is TGTGCCAGCAGCCAAGGGAGGGGGCCCGGCATTCAGTACTTC. It specifies CASSQGRGPGIQYF.

This clonotype has a handful of counts. The chain carries TRBV6-5 and TRBJ2-3; tentatively, D is TRBD1 (7 bases). The germline V gene encodes CDR1 MNHEY and CDR2 SVGAGI. This CDR3 has 17 amino acids. The V gene lost 1 base and the J gene lost 2 bases, with 16 bases spanning the gap. DNA for the CDR3: TGTGCCAGCAGTTACTGGTCCCAGGGGGGCCTCACAGATACGCAGTATTTT. It specifies CASSYWSQGGLTDTQYF.

This clonotype was found many times. The rearrangement uses TRBV28 and TRBJ1-5; D gene uncertain. Per the germline V gene, CDR1 is MDHEN and CDR2 is SYDVKM. Trimming shortened V by 8 bases and J by 0 bases, and 5 bases separated the two germline ends. This CDR3 spans 12 amino acids. CDR3 DNA: TGTGCCAGCTTGCGTAGCAATCAGCCCCAGCATTTT. Its protein product is CASLRSNQPQHF.

This clonotype has a handful of counts. The chain has TRBV5-1 and TRBJ1-5; tentatively, D is TRBD1 (6 bases). The CDR3 length is 15 residues. Germline V gives CDR1 SGHRS, CDR2 YFSETQ. The V gene lost 0 bases and the J gene lost 4 bases, with 11 bases spanning the gap. CDR3 residues: CASSLVAGENQPQHF. The DNA for the CDR3 is TGCGCCAGCAGCTTGGTGGCAGGGGAGAATCAGCCCCAGCATTTT.

This chain links TRBV18 with TRBJ2-4, with 9 bases aligning to TRBD1. Germline CDR1 KGHSH, CDR2 LQKENI. CDR3 length: 17 residues. V lost 0 bases to trimming and J lost 0 bases; unmatched junction nucleotides: 3. CDR3 DNA: TGTGCCAGCTCACCACCAGGACAGGGGATAGCCAAAAACATTCAGTACTTC. This encodes CASSPPGQGIAKNIQYF.

This chain links TRBV6-5 with TRBJ2-1; 9 nucleotides match TRBD1. With V trimmed by 3 bases and J by 8 bases, 11 bases remained unmatched. The CDR3 extends over 16 amino acids. Germline loops: CDR1 MNHEY, CDR2 SVGAGI. The CDR3 DNA sequence: TGTGCCAGCAGTTATGTCCTGGGACAGGGAGTCGATGAGCAGTTCTTC. Amino acid sequence: CASSYVLGQGVDEQFF.

The chain has TRBV5-1 and TRBJ2-2; D remains unclear. The CDR3 is 15 residues long. The V and J ends lost 4 bases and 1 base respectively, with 11 bases between them. Germline V gives CDR1 SGHRS, CDR2 YFSETQ. This chain's CDR3 is CASSLTTKNTGELFF. CDR3 coding DNA: TGCGCCAGCAGCCTAACTACCAAGAACACCGGGGAGCTGTTTTTT.

This clonotype has just a few counts. This chain's CDR3 is CATSRDGGSESNQPQHF. The CDR3 region has the DNA TGTGCCACCAGCAGAGATGGCGGGAGTGAGAGCAATCAGCCCCAGCATTTT. V and J are TRBV15 and TRBJ1-5; D not resolved. This CDR3 region has 17 residues. Per the germline V gene, CDR1 is LNHNV and CDR2 is YYDKDF (reference sequence). The V and J ends lost 0 bases and 1 base respectively, with 13 bases between them. Full variable domain (outside the CDR3, taken from reference TRBV15 and TRBJ1-5): DAMVIQNPRYQVTQFGKPVTLSCSQTLNHNVMYWYQQKSSQAPKLLFHYYDKDFNNEADTPDNFQSRRPNTSFCFLDIRSPGLGDTAMYLCATSRDGGSESNQPQHFGDGTRLSIL.

This clonotype was detected a few times. This sequence joins TRBV9 and TRBJ2-3, with 9 bases that match TRBD1. The CDR3 contains 18 residues. Germline V gives CDR1 SGDLS, CDR2 YYNGEE. The V and J ends lost 0 bases and 0 bases, in that order; junction bases with no gene match: 8. CDR3 DNA sequence: TGTGCCAGCAGCGTAGTCCCCGGGACAGGGTCTAGCACAGATACGCAGTATTTT. It yields the protein CASSVVPGTGSSTDTQYF. The full variable domain, its missing parts supplied by reference TRBV9 and TRBJ2-3, is DSGVTQTPKHLITATGQRVTLRCSPRSGDLSVYWYQQSLDQGLQFLIQYYNGEERAKGNILERFSAQQFPDLHSELNLSSLELGDSALYFCASSVVPGTGSSTDTQYFGPGTRLTVL.

V and J are TRBV11-3 and TRBJ2-2; D is unresolved. Trimming removed 4 bases at V and 2 bases at J, with 11 bases between. Germline CDR1 SGHNT, CDR2 YENEEA. This CDR3 is 15 amino acids long. This CDR3 reads CASSSSTLNTGELFF. The DNA for the CDR3 is TGTGCCAGCAGCTCTTCTACACTAAACACCGGGGAGCTGTTTTTT. Drawing the rest from reference TRBV11-3 and TRBJ2-2, the complete variable domain is EAGVVQSPRYKIIEKKQPVAFWCNPISGHNTLYWYLQNLGQGPELLIRYENEEAVDDSQLPKDRFSAERLKGVDSTLKIQPAELGDSAVYLCASSSSTLNTGELFFGEGSRLTVL.

This clonotype has ten or more counts. The chain employs TRBV24-1 and TRBJ2-2; 9 bases line up with TRBD1. The ends lost 3 bases at V and 13 bases at J; junction bases unmatched: 11. The germline CDR1 and CDR2 sequences are KGHDR and SFDVKD. CDR3 size: 15 residues. The CDR3 here is CATSDAGTGPQGLFF. The DNA for the CDR3 is TGTGCCACCAGTGATGCTGGGACAGGGCCACAGGGGCTGTTTTTT.

The V call is TRBV6-4, the J call TRBJ2-5; D might be TRBD1 or TRBD2, each matching 5 bases. This CDR3 spans 18 amino acids. The germline V gene has CDR1 MRHNA and CDR2 SNTAGT. Deletions cut 8 bases from V and 1 base from J, with 26 bases between. The CDR3 protein is CASWATGRLRGPQETQYF. The CDR3 coding sequence is TGTGCCAGCTGGGCTACCGGACGACTTCGGGGCCCCCAAGAGACCCAGTACTTC.

This clonotype occurred a few times. The gene calls are TRBV28 and TRBJ1-1; D is ambiguous. CDR1 MDHEN and CDR2 SYDVKM come from the germline V gene. This CDR3 is built from 16 residues. Trimming took 5 bases from V and 2 from J, leaving 18 bases between them. CDR3: CASSPKYPRVNTEAFF. DNA for the CDR3: TGTGCCAGCAGTCCCAAATATCCCCGGGTCAACACTGAAGCTTTCTTT.

This clonotype was seen at least ten times. This chain links TRBV7-9 with TRBJ1-4; D gene unclear. V was clipped by 4 bases and J by 3 bases, with 6 bases between them. Germline V gene lookup returns CDR1 SEHNR and CDR2 FQNEAQ (reference sequence). The CDR3 has 13 amino acids. This chain's CDR3 is CASSWGSNEKLFF. CDR3 coding DNA: TGTGCCAGCAGCTGGGGTTCTAATGAAAAACTGTTTTTT.